The 8 T cell receptor beta chains below were found in one sample sequenced in a study of Tregs in tolerant kidney transplant recipients. Recipients received nonmyeloablative bone marrow transplants from related graft donors, with transient mixed chimerism. Clones were sequenced by immunoSEQ multiplex PCR, and TCRdb holds only the in-frame ones, with some missing. The table lists 5,000 or so clones. This specimen was CD4+ T cells from blood (PBMCs), taken approximately 15 months after the transplant. The receptors come from a human patient who received a combined kidney and bone marrow transplant. T cells may partly derive from the graft donor.

Worth noting for this clone: The read comes to an end 3 residues before the CDR3 does, leaving the germline J gene to fill in the end. The rearrangement uses TRBV19 and TRBJ2-5, with D hard to call. Between the trimmed V and J ends, which lost 3 bases and 5 bases, there was a span of 10 bases. Germline V CDR1 and CDR2: LNHDA, SQIVND (reference sequence). CDR3 length equals 13 residues. The CDR3 loop is CASSINSWETQYF. Partial CDR3 DNA: TGTGCCAGTAGTATTAATAGTTGGGAGACC.

A note on this clone: The DNA ends 3 residues before the CDR3 does, and the rest of the CDR3 is filled in from the germline J gene. The V and J genes are TRBV30 and TRBJ1-4, with D maybe TRBD1 (5 bases). This CDR3 contains 14 residues. Germline loops: CDR1 GTSNPN, CDR2 SVGIG (reference sequence). The germline V and J ends were trimmed by 4 bases and 8 bases, with 17 bases remaining between them. CDR3 sequence: CAWKKRGNEEKLFF. CDR3 bases read: TGTGCCTGGAAAAAAAGGGGAAATGAAGAAAAA.

In regard to this clone: The CDR3 end is not reached by the read, which stops 3 residues before it; the germline J gene fills it in. This chain links TRBV4-1 with TRBJ2-3; TRBD2 matches at 8 bases. Germline CDR1 MGHRA, CDR2 YSYEKL. The CDR3 is made up of 16 amino acids. CDR3 DNA, as far as it was read: TGCGCGACCAAGGGGCGGGGGGCCACTAGCACAGATACG. As protein: CATKGRGATSTDT. The entire CDR3 protein is CATKGRGATSTDTQYF.

Turning to this clone: One junction end disagrees with the germline gene, perhaps due to a read error. Read sequence stops 3 residues before the CDR3 end, and the germline J gene provides the missing end. This chain connects TRBV4-2 to TRBJ2-6; the D is unclear. Looked up from germline, CDR1 is LGHNA and CDR2 is YNFKEQ. The CDR3 has 16 residues. CDR3 sequence: CASSQDAVAGANVLTF. Partial CDR3 DNA: TGCGCCAGCAGCCAAGATGCGGTAGCTGGGGCCAACGTC.

For this clone: The read is 3 residues too short to cover the CDR3 end, so that end is filled in from the germline J gene. V and J are TRBV20-1 and TRBJ2-7; TRBD2 matches 8 bases. V was clipped by 0 bases and J by 5 bases; unmatched bases: 9. There are 15 residues in the CDR3. CDR1 and CDR2 (germline): DFQATT, SNEGSKA (reference sequence). CDR3 residues: CSARDRARGGDEQYF. The sequenced part of the CDR3 DNA is TGCAGTGCTAGAGATCGAGCCCGGGGGGGCGACGAG.

On this clone: Read coverage stops 3 residues before the CDR3 terminus; the germline J gene supplies the remainder. The V call is TRBV10-2, the J call TRBJ1-1, with a tentative D call TRBD1 (5 bases). The germline V gene encodes CDR1 WSHSY and CDR2 SAAADI. Between the trimmed V and J ends, which lost 8 bases and 4 bases, there was a span of 17 bases. There are 14 residues in the CDR3. The CDR3 bases that were read are TGCGCCAGCGGGGAGCGGGGCAGGACCACTGAA. This sequence encodes CASGERGRTTE. The entire CDR3 protein is CASGERGRTTEAFF.

Regarding this clone: The CDR3 end is not reached by the read, which stops 3 residues before it; the germline J gene fills it in. J is TRBJ1-4 and V is TRBV2; no firm D call. This CDR3 has 14 amino acids. Germline CDR1 SNHLY, CDR2 FYNNEI. Trimming stripped 6 bases from V and 0 bases from J, with 8 bases between. The sequenced CDR3 bases are TGTGCCAGCAGGGTGACACCAACTAATGAAAAA. Protein: CASRVTPTNEK. The CDR3 in its entirety is CASRVTPTNEKLFF.

A word on this clone: The read ends 3 residues early relative to the CDR3; the germline J gene fills the gap. The chain employs TRBV5-1 and TRBJ1-5; the D gene is possibly TRBD1 (5 bases). This CDR3 is 15 amino acids long. Trimming shortened V by 0 bases and J by 4 bases, and 11 bases separated the two germline ends. Germline CDR1 and CDR2: SGHRS and YFSETQ. CDR3 sequence: CASSLDGGRNQPQHF. The DNA read from the CDR3 is TGCGCCAGCAGCTTGGATGGGGGGAGGAATCAGCCC.